The T cell receptor (beta chain) under discussion was sequenced for a study of graft-versus-host responses after intestinal transplantation. The CDR3 is 13 amino acids. Germline V gene lookup returns CDR1 SGHRS and CDR2 YFSETQ. Trimming left V 4 bases short and J 4 bases short, with 11 bases between. Repertoires were generated with immunoSEQ multiplex PCR, while TCRdb's copy carries only in-frame clones and drops some. Found here are about 40,000 clones, roughly 89% of them singletons; the top ten hold 2.3%. This clonotype was sampled from a human patient who received an intestinal transplant, so some T cells may come from the graft donor. This rearrangement joins TRBV5-1 to TRBJ2-5; D perhaps matches TRBD2 (6 bases). Material: PBMCs, obtained almost 320 days after intestinal transplant. The CDR3 loop is CASSPPGGETQYF. The CDR3 DNA is TGCGCCAGCAGCCCCCCCGGGGGAGAGACCCAGTACTTC.